This record covers a single T cell receptor beta chain. Antigen specificity is unknown. Data came from immunoSEQ multiplex PCR; TCRdb stores just in-frame clones and leaves some out. The repertoire has about 60,000 clones, less than 80% of them found once; the top ten carry 0.82%. The source of the sample is a study of memory CD4+ T cells and cytomegalovirus serostatus. Study information: Of the healthy Belgian adults, fewer than 10 were CMV seropositive and 20 to 30 seronegative.

Single viable CD3+CD4+CD8-CD45RO+ cells were sorted as the memory CD4+ T cells. Serostatus was set by detecting CMV pp150, pp28, p38, p52 IgG. Regarding the study as a whole: 67 of 164 known CMV-associated TCRbeta sequences appeared in CD4+ memory.

CDR3 length: 13 amino acids. Trimming took 7 bases from V and 4 from J, leaving 12 bases between them. CDR1 and CDR2 (germline): MNHNS, SASEGT. The specimen sequenced was memory CD4+ T cells from blood. This chain links TRBV6-1 with TRBJ2-3; a possible D gene is TRBD1 (6 bases). This TCR was recovered from an adult in good health and CMV-seronegative. The chain's CDR3 is CASNNRAADTQYF. The DNA of the CDR3 is TGTGCCAGCAACAACAGGGCGGCAGATACGCAGTATTTT.